Listed below are T cell receptor beta chains from one sample, sequenced in a study of patients and donors after allogeneic stem cell transplantation. TCRdb fed the RT-PCR reads into MiXCR, producing one record per CDR3 protein. The sample records 920,000 or so distinct CDR3 sequences, about a sixth being singletons. The sequenced material came from blood, either unsorted or a sorted T cell fraction (not recorded which). These receptors all stem from a human donor who was either an allogeneic HSCT recipient or a stem cell or donor lymphocyte infusion donor (not recorded which). It is not recorded whose cells these are; they may come from a transplant donor. The CDR3 runs from the conserved cysteine through the conserved F or W. The D gene is left open where the match is weak. Clone size is not always given. Where it is, it says once, few, many or a class for expanded clones.

d_call: -; j_call: TRBJ2-3; clone_size: few; v_call: TRBV12-3/TRBV12-4; cdr3_nt: TGTGCCAGCAGTCCAAGTACTAGGAGCAAGAGCACAGATACGCAGTATTTT; cdr3_aa: CASSPSTRSKSTDTQYF
d_call: -; j_call: TRBJ1-1; clone_size: -; v_call: TRBV13; cdr3_nt: TGTGCCAGCAGCCCCCTCTCAGGGAGGAACACTGAAGCTTTCTTT; cdr3_aa: CASSPLSGRNTEAFF
d_call: TRBD2; j_call: TRBJ2-1; clone_size: few; v_call: TRBV2; cdr3_nt: TGTGCCAGCAGTTTAGCGGGGGGTCACTACAATGAGCAGTTCTTC; cdr3_aa: CASSLAGGHYNEQFF
d_call: TRBD1; j_call: TRBJ1-2; clone_size: -; v_call: TRBV12-3/TRBV12-4; cdr3_nt: TGTGCCAGCAGCCCGGACAGGGTTTCGGACGATGGCTACACCTTC; cdr3_aa: CASSPDRVSDDGYTF
d_call: TRBD1; j_call: TRBJ2-7; clone_size: few; v_call: TRBV9; cdr3_nt: TGTGCCAGCAGCGGATTGGGACAGGGGGGGAGCGACGAGCAGTACTTC; cdr3_aa: CASSGLGQGGSDEQYF
d_call: TRBD2; j_call: TRBJ2-7; clone_size: few; v_call: TRBV10-3; cdr3_nt: TGTGCCATCAACTCCGGGACTAGCGGGATTGAGGCCTACGAGCAGTACTTC; cdr3_aa: CAINSGTSGIEAYEQYF
d_call: -; j_call: TRBJ2-1; clone_size: few; v_call: TRBV7-8; cdr3_nt: TGTGCCAGCAGCTTAGACTGGTATGAGCAGTTCTTC; cdr3_aa: CASSLDWYEQFF
d_call: TRBD2; j_call: TRBJ2-7; clone_size: many; v_call: TRBV5-6; cdr3_nt: TGTGCCAGCAGCTTGGGCGGTTTCTATCGGGGGGGATCCTACGAGCAGTACTTC; cdr3_aa: CASSLGGFYRGGSYEQYF
d_call: TRBD2; j_call: TRBJ2-3; clone_size: few; v_call: TRBV24-1; cdr3_nt: TGTGCCACCAGTGACCCCGGGACTAGCGGGGAGGTATGGGATACGCAGTATTTT; cdr3_aa: CATSDPGTSGEVWDTQYF
d_call: TRBD2; j_call: TRBJ2-7; clone_size: few; v_call: TRBV5-1; cdr3_nt: TGCGCCAGCAGCTGGGGACTAGCGGGAGGGCCGTACGAGCAGTACTTC; cdr3_aa: CASSWGLAGGPYEQYF
d_call: -; j_call: TRBJ2-1; clone_size: few; v_call: TRBV12-3/TRBV12-4; cdr3_nt: TGTGCCAGCAGTTTAAGACAGGCCAATGAGCAGTTCTTC; cdr3_aa: CASSLRQANEQFF
d_call: -; j_call: TRBJ1-6; clone_size: few; v_call: TRBV20-1; cdr3_nt: TGCAGTGCTAGAGATGGGGGGACATCACCCCTCCACTTT; cdr3_aa: CSARDGGTSPLHF
d_call: -; j_call: TRBJ2-1; clone_size: -; v_call: TRBV27; cdr3_nt: TGTGCCAGCAGTTCTAGAGACCGATCCTACAATGAGCAGTTCTTC; cdr3_aa: CASSSRDRSYNEQFF
d_call: TRBD1; j_call: TRBJ2-7; clone_size: few; v_call: TRBV2; cdr3_nt: TGTGCCAGCAGTGGGGACAGGGGGAACTACGAGCAGTACTTC; cdr3_aa: CASSGDRGNYEQYF
d_call: -; j_call: TRBJ2-6; clone_size: -; v_call: TRBV6-1; cdr3_nt: TGTGCCAGCAGTGTAATTGGCTCTGGGGCCAACGTCCTGACTTTC; cdr3_aa: CASSVIGSGANVLTF
d_call: TRBD1; j_call: TRBJ2-7; clone_size: -; v_call: TRBV6-1; cdr3_nt: TGTGCCAGCAGTAAAAACAGGGGTGCCTACGAGCAGTACTTC; cdr3_aa: CASSKNRGAYEQYF
d_call: -; j_call: TRBJ2-7; clone_size: few; v_call: TRBV7-9; cdr3_nt: TGTGCCAGCAGCTCAACCGGGACTTTCGAGCAGTACTTC; cdr3_aa: CASSSTGTFEQYF
d_call: -; j_call: TRBJ2-4; clone_size: -; v_call: TRBV9; cdr3_nt: TGTGCCAGCAGCCCCTTTTTAGCCAAAAACATTCAGTACTTC; cdr3_aa: CASSPFLAKNIQYF
d_call: TRBD1; j_call: TRBJ1-6; clone_size: -; v_call: TRBV6-5; cdr3_nt: TGTGCCAGCAGTTCCGGACAGGGGGTTCATTCACCCCTCCACTTT; cdr3_aa: CASSSGQGVHSPLHF
d_call: TRBD1; j_call: TRBJ1-5; clone_size: -; v_call: TRBV20-1; cdr3_nt: TGCAGTGCTAGAGAGGGACAGCTTGGACAGCCCCAGCATTTT; cdr3_aa: CSAREGQLGQPQHF
d_call: TRBD2; j_call: TRBJ2-1; clone_size: -; v_call: TRBV28; cdr3_nt: TGTGCCAGCAGGAGAGCGGGAGGGTCCCACAATGAGCAGTTCTTC; cdr3_aa: CASRRAGGSHNEQFF
d_call: -; j_call: TRBJ1-6; clone_size: -; v_call: TRBV12-3/TRBV12-4; cdr3_nt: TGTGCCAGCAGTTTACTCGGACCCCTAGGCAATTCACCCCTCCACTTT; cdr3_aa: CASSLLGPLGNSPLHF
d_call: -; j_call: TRBJ1-5; clone_size: -; v_call: TRBV20-1; cdr3_nt: TGCAGTGCTAGGAGGGGAAGTAATAGCCAGCCCCAGCATTTT; cdr3_aa: CSARRGSNSQPQHF
d_call: -; j_call: TRBJ1-5; clone_size: few; v_call: TRBV12-3/TRBV12-4; cdr3_nt: TGTGCCAGCAGTTCTGCTTGGGGTCAGCCCCAGCATTTT; cdr3_aa: CASSSAWGQPQHF
d_call: TRBD2; j_call: TRBJ2-1; clone_size: -; v_call: TRBV7-3; cdr3_nt: TGTGCCAGCAGCCCCCAGGGAGGGACCTACAATGAGCAGTTCTTC; cdr3_aa: CASSPQGGTYNEQFF
d_call: TRBD1; j_call: TRBJ2-5; clone_size: -; v_call: TRBV5-5; cdr3_nt: TGTGCCAGCAGCTTTAGCAGGACAGGGGGAGAAGAGACCCAGTACTTC; cdr3_aa: CASSFSRTGGEETQYF
d_call: -; j_call: TRBJ1-5; clone_size: -; v_call: TRBV6-1; cdr3_nt: TGTGCCAGCAGTGAATGGGTAGAGGGCAATCAGCCCCAGCATTTT; cdr3_aa: CASSEWVEGNQPQHF
d_call: -; j_call: TRBJ2-1; clone_size: few; v_call: TRBV20-1; cdr3_nt: TGCAGTGCTCGACAGGGAGGATCCTACAATGAGCAGTTCTTC; cdr3_aa: CSARQGGSYNEQFF
d_call: TRBD1; j_call: TRBJ1-1; clone_size: many; v_call: TRBV29-1; cdr3_nt: TGCAGCGTTGAAGTGCCAGGGGGTAGGCCCAACACTGAAGCTTTCTTT; cdr3_aa: CSVEVPGGRPNTEAFF
d_call: -; j_call: TRBJ2-1; clone_size: -; v_call: TRBV12-3/TRBV12-4; cdr3_nt: TGTGCCAGCAGCCCCCGGGACGGAGAGATCAATGAGCAGTTCTTC; cdr3_aa: CASSPRDGEINEQFF
d_call: -; j_call: TRBJ1-3; clone_size: few; v_call: TRBV6-5; cdr3_nt: TGTGCCAGCAGTTACGCGGAGAGCTCTGGAAACACCATATATTTT; cdr3_aa: CASSYAESSGNTIYF
d_call: TRBD1; j_call: TRBJ1-1; clone_size: -; v_call: TRBV7-6; cdr3_nt: TGTGCCAGCAGCTTATCGGACAGGGGATATACTGAAGCTTTCTTT; cdr3_aa: CASSLSDRGYTEAFF
d_call: TRBD2; j_call: TRBJ2-3; clone_size: -; v_call: TRBV7-2; cdr3_nt: TGTGCCAGCAGCTTCACTAGCGGGGGGGTTAGCACAGATACGCAGTATTTT; cdr3_aa: CASSFTSGGVSTDTQYF
d_call: TRBD2; j_call: TRBJ2-1; clone_size: -; v_call: TRBV4-1; cdr3_nt: TGCGCCAGCAACCAATTCCCCCCAGAACTAGCGGGGGGGCCCTACAATGAGCAGTTCTTC; cdr3_aa: CASNQFPPELAGGPYNEQFF
d_call: -; j_call: TRBJ1-2; clone_size: -; v_call: TRBV2; cdr3_nt: TGTGCCAGCAGTGAAGCGGGTCCAAACTATGGCTACACCTTC; cdr3_aa: CASSEAGPNYGYTF
d_call: -; j_call: TRBJ2-7; clone_size: few; v_call: TRBV25-1; cdr3_nt: TGTGCCAGCAGTGACTGGGGGGACGGAACCTACGAGCAGTACTTC; cdr3_aa: CASSDWGDGTYEQYF
d_call: -; j_call: TRBJ2-7; clone_size: -; v_call: TRBV18; cdr3_nt: TGTGCCAGCTCACCTAAACAGTACTACGAGCAGTACTTC; cdr3_aa: CASSPKQYYEQYF
d_call: -; j_call: TRBJ2-2; clone_size: many; v_call: TRBV12-3/TRBV12-4; cdr3_nt: TGTGCCAGCAGTTCCCCTACCGGGGAGCTGTTTTTT; cdr3_aa: CASSSPTGELFF
d_call: TRBD1; j_call: TRBJ2-6; clone_size: -; v_call: TRBV5-6; cdr3_nt: TGTGCCAGCAGCTTGGAGGGGGCAGGTGGGGCCAACGTCCTGACTTTC; cdr3_aa: CASSLEGAGGANVLTF
d_call: -; j_call: TRBJ1-5; clone_size: -; v_call: TRBV27; cdr3_nt: TGTGCCAGCAGTTCGGAAGGGAGCAATCAGCCCCAGCATTTT; cdr3_aa: CASSSEGSNQPQHF
d_call: -; j_call: TRBJ1-4; clone_size: -; v_call: TRBV3-1; cdr3_nt: TGTGCCAGCAGCCAAGGACAGTGGATTGAAAAACTGTTTTTT; cdr3_aa: CASSQGQWIEKLFF
d_call: -; j_call: TRBJ2-3; clone_size: -; v_call: TRBV5-1; cdr3_nt: TGCGCCAGCAGACGAGCGTCCCAGGCTACAGATACGCAGTATTTT; cdr3_aa: CASRRASQATDTQYF
d_call: -; j_call: TRBJ1-1; clone_size: -; v_call: TRBV12-3/TRBV12-4; cdr3_nt: TGTGCCAGCACCCAGGCCGGGAGTGCGTACACTGAAGCTTTCTTT; cdr3_aa: CASTQAGSAYTEAFF
d_call: TRBD2; j_call: TRBJ2-5; clone_size: -; v_call: TRBV5-6; cdr3_nt: TGTGCCAGCAGCTTGATTTTGGTGGCGGGGGAGCAACACGGGACCCAGTACTTC; cdr3_aa: CASSLILVAGEQHGTQYF
d_call: -; j_call: TRBJ2-6; clone_size: few; v_call: TRBV7-6; cdr3_nt: TGTGCCAGCAGCCCTGAGATCGGAGGATCTGGGGCCAACGTCCTGACTTTC; cdr3_aa: CASSPEIGGSGANVLTF
d_call: -; j_call: TRBJ2-3; clone_size: -; v_call: TRBV19; cdr3_nt: TGTGCCAGTAGTATGTCGGATACGCAGTATTTT; cdr3_aa: CASSMSDTQYF
d_call: -; j_call: TRBJ1-3; clone_size: few; v_call: TRBV7-9; cdr3_nt: TGTGCCAGCAGTCCTGACCGGTTGTCTGGAAACACCATATATTTT; cdr3_aa: CASSPDRLSGNTIYF
d_call: -; j_call: TRBJ1-4; clone_size: -; v_call: TRBV30; cdr3_nt: TGTGCCTGGAGAGGCGAAAAACTGTTTTTT; cdr3_aa: CAWRGEKLFF
d_call: -; j_call: TRBJ2-3; clone_size: few; v_call: TRBV12-3/TRBV12-4; cdr3_nt: TGTGCCAGCAGTTTTTACCGGGGAGGCACAGATACGCAGTATTTT; cdr3_aa: CASSFYRGGTDTQYF
d_call: -; j_call: TRBJ2-1; clone_size: -; v_call: TRBV7-9; cdr3_nt: TGTGCCAGCAGCTCCGGGAAGGGTGCCCATGAGCAGTTCTTC; cdr3_aa: CASSSGKGAHEQFF
d_call: -; j_call: TRBJ1-2; clone_size: -; v_call: TRBV9; cdr3_nt: TGTGCCAGCAGCGAAAGGGACACGCCGGGCTATGGCTACACCTTC; cdr3_aa: CASSERDTPGYGYTF
d_call: TRBD1; j_call: TRBJ2-7; clone_size: few; v_call: TRBV29-1; cdr3_nt: TGCAGCGTGGGAAGGACAGGGCCTTCCTACGAGCAGTACTTC; cdr3_aa: CSVGRTGPSYEQYF
d_call: TRBD1; j_call: TRBJ1-1; clone_size: few; v_call: TRBV6-1; cdr3_nt: TGTGCCAGCAGTCGGACAGGGGGCTCTATGAACACTGAAGCTTTCTTT; cdr3_aa: CASSRTGGSMNTEAFF